This TCR beta chain is drawn from a study of OX40 agonist ivuxolimab in advanced cancers. Study in general: A male proportion of around 86% was recorded, with mean age approximately 56 years and range roughly 23 to 79.

V lost 5 bases, J lost 6 bases, and 14 bases stayed unmatched. The CDR3 covers 15 residues. Germline CDR1 reads SGHRS; CDR2 reads YFSETQ. TCRdb's copy holds only in-frame clones and misses some; the assay was immunoSEQ multiplex PCR. Here the sample spans roughly 53,000 clones, 88% being singletons. This receptor was obtained from an adult with an advanced solid tumor such as melanoma, head and neck, liver or kidney cancer. The chain combines TRBV5-1 with TRBJ2-7, with 7 positions matching TRBD1. This sample comprised CD4+ or CD8+ T cells sorted from blood, obtained in a trial of the OX40 agonist ivuxolimab. CDR3 in DNA: TGCGCCAGCAGTCAGATGGACAGGTTCGGAGGCGAGCAGTACTTC. It specifies CASSQMDRFGGEQYF.